The 30 T cell receptor beta chains given below trace back to one sample, sequenced in a study of cytomegalovirus exposure and HLA in healthy donors. PCR primers comprised 60 Vbeta and 13 Jbeta primers. Repertoires were generated with immunoSEQ multiplex PCR, while TCRdb's copy carries only in-frame clones and drops some. The repertoire holds 150,000 to 200,000 clones, with 82% as singletons. The sequenced material came from PBMCs. These receptors were obtained from a girl aged 2 to 9 in good health and CMV-seropositive.

This chain uses TRBV9 with TRBJ2-3; D possibly corresponds to TRBD2 (6 bases). CDR3 length: 14 amino acids. V was pared by 5 bases and J by 7 bases, with 17 bases between. CDR1 SGDLS and CDR2 YYNGEE come from the germline V gene. CDR3 sequence (DNA): TGTGCCAGCAGTAGGGGACTGGCAAGGCATACGCAGTATTTT. Translated, it gives CASSRGLARHTQYF.

The chain couples TRBV7-9 to TRBJ1-1; D remains ambiguous. V shed 5 bases and J shed 4 bases, with 17 bases lying between them. In germline, CDR1 is SEHNR, CDR2 FQNEAQ (reference sequence). CDR3 length: 15 residues. The CDR3 region is CASSPTHTPGTEAFF. DNA for the CDR3: TGTGCCAGCAGCCCGACACACACCCCCGGCACTGAAGCTTTCTTT.

This clone was seen more than once but under ten times. J is TRBJ2-7 and V is TRBV30, with a possible D match to TRBD1 (6 bases). CDR3 length: 12 residues. Germline loops: CDR1 GTSNPN, CDR2 SVGIG (reference sequence). With 4 bases removed from V and 2 bases from J, the gap between germline ends came to 9 bases. The chain's CDR3 is CAWTGQPYEQYF. CDR3 bases: TGTGCCTGGACAGGACAGCCCTACGAGCAGTACTTC.

A single count supports this clone. This chain uses TRBV28 with TRBJ1-4; D call uncertain. V lost 5 bases, J lost 4 bases, and 11 bases lay in between. The germline CDR1 and CDR2 sequences are MDHEN and SYDVKM. There are 14 residues in the CDR3. The chain's CDR3 is CASSGEGINEKLFF. CDR3 DNA sequence: TGTGCCAGCAGTGGAGAGGGCATTAATGAAAAACTGTTTTTT.

Only a few counts were recorded for this clone. V usage is TRBV19 and J usage is TRBJ2-2; no clear D gene. The CDR3 sequence is 15 residues long. Looked up from germline, CDR1 is LNHDA and CDR2 is SQIVND (reference sequence). Trimming cost V 5 bases and J 0 bases, with 10 bases left between them. The CDR3 nucleotides are TGTGCCAGTAGTTTTTCCCTCTCGAACACCGGGGAGCTGTTTTTT. Translated, it gives CASSFSLSNTGELFF. The entire variable domain, with the rest obtained from reference TRBV19 and TRBJ2-2, is as follows: DGGITQSPKYLFRKEGQNVTLSCEQNLNHDAMYWYRQDPGQGLRLIYYSQIVNDFQKGDIAEGYSVSREKKESFPLTVTSAQKNPTAFYLCASSFSLSNTGELFFGEGSRLTVL.

The genes are TRBV7-2 and TRBJ1-2, with TRBD1 identical over 10 bases. Losses at the gene ends were 4 bases for V and 3 bases for J; bases not matched to a gene: 5. Germline CDR1 reads SGHTA; CDR2 reads FQGNSA. The CDR3 has 15 residues. As DNA, the CDR3 is TGTGCCAGCAGCTCCAGGACAGGGGGGTACTATGGCTACACCTTC. Translating gives CASSSRTGGYYGYTF.

The chain is built from TRBV5-4 and TRBJ1-5; 7 bases align to TRBD1. The CDR3 extends over 15 amino acids. J was trimmed by 4 bases and V by 3 bases; bases with no gene match: 7. In germline, CDR1 is SGHNT, CDR2 YYREEE (reference sequence). The CDR3 bases are TGTGCCAGCAGCTCGGGGGCAGGGGGGAATCAGCCCCAGCATTTT. Amino acid sequence: CASSSGAGGNQPQHF.

This chain connects TRBV13 to TRBJ1-5, with D perhaps TRBD1 (5 bases). Trimming shortened V by 5 bases and J by 1 base, and 18 bases separated the two germline ends. Germline loops: CDR1 PRHDT, CDR2 FYEKMQ (reference sequence). This CDR3 has 17 amino acids. The CDR3 DNA sequence: TGTGCCAGCAGCCCGGGCCAAGGAGCAGGGAGCAATCAGCCCCAGCATTTT. It encodes CASSPGQGAGSNQPQHF.

The gene calls are TRBV30 and TRBJ1-5; no firm D call. In germline, CDR1 is GTSNPN, CDR2 SVGIG (reference sequence). The CDR3 length is 15 residues. V lost 4 bases to trimming and J lost 4 bases, with 17 bases between them. The CDR3 region is CAWNPRGVGNQPQHF. CDR3 bases: TGTGCCTGGAATCCCCGGGGAGTAGGGAATCAGCCCCAGCATTTT.

V and J are TRBV4-1 and TRBJ1-5; TRBD1 matches at 7 bases. This CDR3 has 16 amino acids. Germline V gives CDR1 MGHRA, CDR2 YSYEKL. Trimming removed 3 bases from V and 5 bases from J; junction bases left unmatched: 10. The CDR3 DNA follows: TGCGCCAGCAGCCAGAAAACAGGGGACCTAGATCAGCCCCAGCATTTT. The encoded protein is CASSQKTGDLDQPQHF.

This clone has just one count. The V gene is TRBV28, the J gene TRBJ1-2; 7 nucleotides line up with TRBD1. J gave up 4 bases and V 6 bases, and 5 bases lay outside the gene matches. The CDR3 runs to 13 residues. Looked up from germline, CDR1 is MDHEN and CDR2 is SYDVKM. The CDR3 bases are TGTGCCAGCAGACCGACAGGGATCTATGGCTACACCTTC. Protein: CASRPTGIYGYTF.

The rearrangement links TRBV6-1 to TRBJ2-1; 8 bases line up with TRBD2. Germline V gives CDR1 MNHNS, CDR2 SASEGT. J gave up 6 bases and V 4 bases, and 5 bases lay outside the gene matches. The length of the CDR3 is 14 residues. Here the CDR3 reads CASSVRTSLNEQFF. DNA for the CDR3: TGTGCCAGCAGTGTCAGGACTAGCCTCAATGAGCAGTTCTTC.

The chain employs TRBV10-2 and TRBJ2-7; D might be TRBD2 (6 bases). Looked up from germline, CDR1 is WSHSY and CDR2 is SAAADI. This CDR3 spans 17 amino acids. The V end lost 2 bases, the J end lost 2 bases, and 19 bases lay between the germline ends. CDR3 coding DNA: TGCGCCAGCAGTGAGGAACCGGGACTCCTATTTACCTACGAGCAGTACTTC. Residues: CASSEEPGLLFTYEQYF.

V and J are TRBV6-6 and TRBJ1-5; D not resolved. Germline CDR1 reads MNHNY; CDR2 reads SVGAGI (reference sequence). Trimming pared 5 bases from V and 1 base from J, leaving 15 bases between. This CDR3 has 16 amino acids. CDR3 amino acids: CASSPRELGSNQPQHF. The CDR3 DNA follows: TGTGCCAGCAGTCCCCGGGAGCTAGGGAGCAATCAGCCCCAGCATTTT.

V gene TRBV19 combines with J gene TRBJ1-2, with 7 bases that match TRBD1. CDR1 and CDR2 from the germline V gene are LNHDA and SQIVND (reference sequence). Trimming took 4 bases from V and 4 from J; bases not matched to a gene: 3. The CDR3 runs 13 residues. The CDR3 DNA sequence: TGTGCCAGTAGTAGTACAGGGGCCTATGGCTACACCTTC. It encodes CASSSTGAYGYTF.

The gene calls are TRBV30 and TRBJ2-4; 11 positions agree with TRBD1. Germline V lookup: CDR1 GTSNPN, CDR2 SVGIG (reference sequence). Unmatched junction bases numbered 3, after V lost 5 bases and J lost 3 bases. CDR3 length equals 14 residues. The CDR3 sequence: CAWGQGAGKNIQYF. CDR3 DNA sequence: TGTGCCTGGGGACAGGGGGCCGGCAAAAACATTCAGTACTTC.

The CDR3: CASSPGLAGGPSGDTQYF. CDR3 bases: TGCGCCAGCAGCCCGGGACTAGCGGGAGGTCCCTCGGGAGATACGCAGTATTTT. V usage is TRBV5-1 and J usage is TRBJ2-3; 15 nucleotides agree with TRBD2. The CDR3 extends over 18 amino acids. V lost 4 bases, J lost 5 bases, and 11 bases stayed unmatched. Germline V lookup: CDR1 SGHRS, CDR2 YFSETQ.

V usage is TRBV5-8 and J usage is TRBJ2-5, with D tentatively TRBD2 (5 bases). V lost 4 bases to trimming and J lost 3 bases, with 13 bases between them. Germline V gene data show CDR1 as SGHTS and CDR2 as YDEGEE. This CDR3 contains 14 residues. This CDR3 is CASSLGPGEETQYF. The CDR3 DNA is TGTGCCAGCAGCCTGGGCCCCGGGGAAGAGACCCAGTACTTC.

This clone was recorded a few times. The V call is TRBV5-1, the J call TRBJ2-2; 14 bases map to TRBD2. Germline V lookup: CDR1 SGHRS, CDR2 YFSETQ. The CDR3 totals 17 residues. Trimming took 3 bases from V and 5 from J; bases not matched to a gene: 6. The CDR3 DNA sequence: TGCGCCAGCAGCTCCGGGACTAGCGGGAGCGGGACCGGGGAGCTGTTTTTT. This encodes CASSSGTSGSGTGELFF.

The rearrangement uses TRBV2 and TRBJ1-4; 7 bases match TRBD1. The CDR3 spans 14 residues. Germline trimming cut 5 bases from V and 7 bases from J; bases unmatched to any gene: 7. Germline CDR1 reads SNHLY; CDR2 reads FYNNEI. CDR3 sequence reads: CASSLQGSSEKLFF. For the CDR3, the DNA is TGTGCCAGCAGTCTACAGGGGAGTAGTGAAAAACTGTTTTTT.

The chain employs TRBV6-6 and TRBJ2-5, with 11 bases that match TRBD1. Germline V CDR1 and CDR2: MNHNY, SVGAGI (reference sequence). This CDR3 spans 15 amino acids. V dropped 6 bases and J dropped 1; count of bases not matched to a gene: 4. CDR3 amino acids: CASRGQGAGQETQYF. The CDR3 region has the DNA TGTGCCAGCAGAGGACAGGGGGCGGGCCAAGAGACCCAGTACTTC.

The chain couples TRBV28 to TRBJ2-7, with D uncertain. Trimming left V 5 bases short and J 6 bases short, with 17 bases between. There are 14 residues in the CDR3. Germline lookup yields CDR1 MDHEN and CDR2 SYDVKM. This CDR3 reads CASSRPNGGGEQYF. The CDR3 region has the DNA TGTGCCAGCAGTCGGCCCAACGGCGGTGGCGAGCAGTACTTC.

The V gene is TRBV2, the J gene TRBJ1-5, with 7 bases matching TRBD1. Germline CDR1 is SNHLY and CDR2 is FYNNEI. Germline trimming cut 6 bases from V and 2 bases from J; bases unmatched to any gene: 7. The CDR3 is 15 amino acids. CDR3 DNA: TGTGCCAGCAGAAGACAGGGAGACGGCAATCAGCCCCAGCATTTT. This gives the protein CASRRQGDGNQPQHF. The full variable domain, its missing parts supplied by reference TRBV2 and TRBJ1-5, is EPEVTQTPSHQVTQMGQEVILRCVPISNHLYFYWYRQILGQKVEFLVSFYNNEISEKSEIFDDQFSVERPDGSNFTLKIRSTKLEDSAMYFCASRRQGDGNQPQHFGDGTRLSIL.

This sequence joins TRBV5-1 and TRBJ2-7, with D possibly matching TRBD1 (6 bases). Trimming removed 0 bases from V and 6 bases from J, with 16 bases in between. This CDR3 contains 15 residues. Germline loops: CDR1 SGHRS, CDR2 YFSETQ. As DNA, the CDR3 is TGCGCCAGCAGCTTGGTTGTGGGGGCCGCGGGCGAGCAGTACTTC. This translates into CASSLVVGAAGEQYF.

The gene calls are TRBV6-5 and TRBJ2-1; 8 positions match TRBD1. This CDR3 spans 16 amino acids. The germline V gene has CDR1 MNHEY and CDR2 SVGAGI. V gave up 0 bases and J gave up 7 bases; unmatched junction bases: 8. CDR3: CASSYSRQGAKNEQFF. The DNA of the CDR3 is TGTGCCAGCAGTTACTCGAGGCAGGGGGCAAAGAATGAGCAGTTCTTC.

The chain combines TRBV6-5 with TRBJ2-1, with TRBD2 identical over 9 bases. The germline gives CDR1 MNHEY, CDR2 SVGAGI. Trimming took 3 bases from V and 6 from J; bases not matched to a gene: 3. The CDR3 contains 14 residues. The DNA of the CDR3 is TGTGCCAGCAGTTATAGCGGGAGAGCCAATGAGCAGTTCTTC. It yields the protein CASSYSGRANEQFF.

This chain connects TRBV11-2 to TRBJ1-1; 7 nucleotides align to TRBD1. The CDR3 covers 13 residues. Germline trimming cut 7 bases from V and 4 bases from J; bases unmatched to any gene: 6. Germline CDR1 reads SGHAT; CDR2 reads FQNNGV. Here the CDR3 reads CASTWAGGTEAFF. The DNA for the CDR3 is TGTGCCAGCACCTGGGCAGGGGGCACTGAAGCTTTCTTT.

The chain links TRBV28 to TRBJ2-1, with D unclear. The CDR3 consists of 14 residues. V shed 2 bases and J shed 6 bases, with 11 bases lying between them. Germline-derived CDR1 and CDR2 are MDHEN and SYDVKM. For the CDR3, the DNA is TGTGCCAGCAGTTTACTAGGAATTCGCAATGAGCAGTTCTTC. Translated, it gives CASSLLGIRNEQFF.

The CDR3 nucleotides read TGTGCCAGCAGTTGTCCCCTTCTGCGGAGAATAGAGACCCAGTACTTC. It translates to CASSCPLLRRIETQYF. V usage is TRBV28 and J usage is TRBJ2-5; D is undetermined. This CDR3 has 16 amino acids. Germline V gene data show CDR1 as MDHEN and CDR2 as SYDVKM. Trimming removed 4 bases at V and 4 bases at J, with 19 bases between.

The gene calls are TRBV6-6 and TRBJ1-2, with a tentative D call TRBD1 (5 bases). The CDR3 has 13 residues. Trimming took off 8 bases at V and 7 bases at J, with 17 bases between the two ends. Germline CDR1 and CDR2: MNHNY and SVGAGI (reference sequence). CDR3 sequence reads: CASGRGGMGGYTF. DNA of the CDR3: TGTGCCAGCGGACGGGGGGGAATGGGTGGCTACACCTTC.